One and the same sample provided the 18 T cell receptor beta chains below, sequenced in a study of blood T cells in healthy people across ages. For the second PCR, which ran for about 7 to 11 cycles, a sample-barcoded 5' primer and a J-beta primer mix were used. Each CDR3 protein is one row after TCRdb ran MiXCR on the 5' RACE reads. In the table there are more than 650,000 distinct CDR3 sequences, around a fifth of which are singletons. The sample taken for sequencing was blood. The receptors stem from a man in his 70s in good health.

This clonotype came up a few times. This rearrangement joins TRBV6-1 to TRBJ2-5, with 15 nucleotides matching TRBD2. V trimming: 3 bases; J trimming: 5 bases; junction bases outside the gene matches: 4. CDR1 and CDR2 from the germline V gene are MNHNS and SASEGT. This CDR3 region has 16 residues. CDR3 sequence: CASSEGLAGGLETQYF. The DNA for the CDR3 is TGTGCCAGCAGTGAGGGACTAGCGGGGGGTCTGGAGACCCAGTACTTC.

The rearrangement uses TRBV11-2 and TRBJ2-7; D is perhaps TRBD1 or TRBD2 (6 bases each). Trimming removed 2 bases at V and 4 bases at J, with 15 bases between. Germline CDR1 SGHAT, CDR2 FQNNGV. The CDR3 contains 15 residues. CDR3 amino acids: CASSLWGAREYEQYF. DNA of the CDR3: TGTGCCAGCAGCTTATGGGGGGCCAGAGAGTACGAGCAGTACTTC.

V is TRBV7-9 and J is TRBJ2-5, with D maybe TRBD1 (5 bases). CDR3 length equals 15 residues. The V end was cut by 5 bases, the J end by 0 bases, with 13 bases between. Germline V gene data show CDR1 as SEHNR and CDR2 as FQNEAQ (reference sequence). This CDR3 is CASSPTGANQETQYF. For the CDR3, the DNA is TGTGCCAGCAGCCCAACTGGGGCCAACCAAGAGACCCAGTACTTC. Full variable domain (missing parts from reference TRBV7-9 and TRBJ2-5): DTGVSQNPRHKITKRGQNVTFRCDPISEHNRLYWYRQTLGQGPEFLTYFQNEAQLEKSRLLSDRFSAERPKGSFSTLEIQRTEQGDSAMYLCASSPTGANQETQYFGPGTRLLVL.

This chain uses TRBV6-2 or TRBV6-3 with TRBJ2-1, with D possibly matching TRBD1 (6 bases). The tail of the sequence fits TRBJ2-5 better, so the J call may be wrong. Germline V lookup: CDR1 MNHEY, CDR2 SVGEGT. This CDR3 spans 14 amino acids. The CDR3 sequence: CASNKQGGGETQYF. The DNA for the CDR3 is TGTGCCAGCAACAAACAGGGTGGAGGCGAGACCCAGTACTTC.

This clonotype has just a few counts. V and J are TRBV5-1 and TRBJ2-3; 13 bases match TRBD2. The length of the CDR3 is 16 residues. J lost 2 bases, V lost 5 bases, and 5 bases had no gene match. Germline CDR1 is SGHRS and CDR2 is YFSETQ. In DNA form, the CDR3 reads TGCGCCAGCAGATCCGGGACTAGCGGGAACACAGATACGCAGTATTTT. Translation: CASRSGTSGNTDTQYF.

The rearrangement joins TRBV30 to TRBJ2-4; maybe TRBD2 (6 bases). The length of the CDR3 is 13 residues. The V gene lost 5 bases and the J gene lost 0 bases, with 8 bases spanning the gap. Germline V gives CDR1 GTSNPN, CDR2 SVGIG (reference sequence). CDR3 loop: CAWAGLAKNIQYF. CDR3 nucleotides: TGTGCCTGGGCGGGACTAGCCAAAAACATTCAGTACTTC.

CDR3 residues: CAISEWNTEAFF. The CDR3 DNA reads as TGTGCCATCAGTGAATGGAACACTGAAGCTTTCTTT. The V call is TRBV10-3, the J call TRBJ1-1; D is unresolved. The V end was cut by 3 bases, the J end by 1 base, with 3 bases between. Germline V gene data show CDR1 as ENHRY and CDR2 as SYGVKD. This CDR3 contains 12 residues.

The chain joins TRBV11-2 to TRBJ1-2; D gene uncertain. V lost 5 bases and J 6 bases, leaving 16 bases between the germline ends. The germline V gene has CDR1 SGHAT and CDR2 FQNNGV. The CDR3 covers 14 residues. CDR3 in amino acids: CASSPVLPSHGYTF. The CDR3, as DNA: TGTGCCAGCAGCCCAGTGCTGCCCTCCCATGGCTACACCTTC.

This clonotype was detected only a few times. The chain joins TRBV16 to TRBJ1-2, with TRBD1 matching 7 bases. The CDR3 contains 13 residues. Germline CDR1 KGHSY, CDR2 FQNENV. J was trimmed by 9 bases and V by 4 bases; bases with no gene match: 8. The CDR3 sequence: CASSRDREESYTF. In DNA form, the CDR3 reads TGTGCCAGCAGCCGCGACAGGGAGGAGAGCTACACCTTC.

This clonotype turned up a few times. The V call is TRBV9, the J call TRBJ2-2; D possibly corresponds to TRBD1 (6 bases). CDR1 and CDR2 from the germline V gene are SGDLS and YYNGEE. This CDR3 has 14 residues. V was cut by 2 bases and J by 6 bases, with 11 bases left in between. Here the CDR3 DNA reads TGTGCCAGCAGCGTGAACAGGGAACCCGGGGAGCTGTTTTTT. The encoded protein is CASSVNREPGELFF.

The chain uses TRBV18 and TRBJ2-1; D call uncertain. The DNA end lines up better with TRBJ2-7; the J call may be wrong. The CDR3 totals 15 residues. The germline CDR1 and CDR2 sequences are KGHSH and LQKENI. Here the CDR3 reads CASSPNEKNYYEQYF. CDR3 DNA: TGTGCCAGCTCACCAAACGAGAAAAACTACTACGAGCAGTACTTC.

The rearrangement uses TRBV5-1 and TRBJ2-4; 7 bases match TRBD1. The V gene's germline CDR1 is SGHRS and CDR2 YFSETQ. This CDR3 region has 15 residues. V shed 3 bases and J 0 bases; nucleotides not matched to a gene: 3. The CDR3 nucleotides read TGCGCCAGCAGCTGGGGACAGCTAGCCAAAAACATTCAGTACTTC. Amino acid sequence: CASSWGQLAKNIQYF.

This chain links TRBV12-3 or TRBV12-4 with TRBJ1-1; TRBD1 matches 8 bases. The CDR3 sequence is 14 residues long. Trimming at V came to 6 bases and at J to 4 bases, leaving 7 bases not matched to a gene. Written as DNA, the CDR3 is TGTGCCAGCAGGCCTACGACAGGGGCCACTGAAGCTTTCTTT. Translating gives CASRPTTGATEAFF.

The rearrangement links TRBV7-2 to TRBJ2-3, with 9 nucleotides matching TRBD1. V trimming: 6 bases; J trimming: 0 bases; junction bases outside the gene matches: 7. Germline V gene data show CDR1 as SGHTA and CDR2 as FQGNSA. The CDR3 contains 16 residues. CDR3 residues: CASRTGGGPSTDTQYF. The CDR3 DNA sequence: TGTGCCAGCAGGACAGGGGGAGGTCCTAGCACAGATACGCAGTATTTT.

The table lists this clonotype with a few counts. The chain carries TRBV12-3 or TRBV12-4 and TRBJ2-3; the D gene is possibly TRBD2 (5 bases). V shed 6 bases and J shed 0 bases, with 13 bases lying between them. The length of the CDR3 is 15 residues. The CDR3 is CASRRAVLSTDTQYF. The CDR3 region has the DNA TGTGCCAGCAGACGAGCGGTGCTTAGCACAGATACGCAGTATTTT.

As DNA, the CDR3 is TGTGCCAGCGGCGACAGATCCTATGGCTACACCTTC. Its translation is CASGDRSYGYTF. The chain is built from TRBV4-2 and TRBJ1-2, with a tentative D call TRBD1 (5 bases). CDR3 length: 12 residues. Trimming removed 8 bases from V and 4 bases from J, with 11 bases in between. Germline values: CDR1 LGHNA, CDR2 YNFKEQ.

The CDR3 DNA sequence: TGTGCCAGCAGCCCGGGACAGCACCAAGAGACCCAGTACTTC. It translates to CASSPGQHQETQYF. The chain is built from TRBV7-8 and TRBJ2-5; 7 bases fit TRBD1. The germline gives CDR1 SGHVS, CDR2 FQNEAQ. The V segment lost 5 bases and the J segment 0 bases; nucleotides outside the gene matches: 3. This CDR3 has 14 residues.

The chain is built from TRBV11-2 and TRBJ2-7, with TRBD2 matching over 7 bases. The CDR3 covers 15 residues. V shed 5 bases, J shed 0 bases, and the junction held 7 bases outside the gene matches. The germline CDR1 and CDR2 sequences are SGHAT and FQNNGV. In DNA, the CDR3 is TGTGCCAGCAGCCCAGCGGGGAGGAGCTCCTACGAGCAGTACTTC. Its protein is CASSPAGRSSYEQYF. Based on the CDR3 plus reference TRBV11-2 and TRBJ2-7, the full variable domain is EAGVAQSPRYKIIEKRQSVAFWCNPISGHATLYWYQQILGQGPKLLIQFQNNGVVDDSQLPKDRFSAERLKGVDSTLKIQPAKLEDSAVYLCASSPAGRSSYEQYFGPGTRLTVT.